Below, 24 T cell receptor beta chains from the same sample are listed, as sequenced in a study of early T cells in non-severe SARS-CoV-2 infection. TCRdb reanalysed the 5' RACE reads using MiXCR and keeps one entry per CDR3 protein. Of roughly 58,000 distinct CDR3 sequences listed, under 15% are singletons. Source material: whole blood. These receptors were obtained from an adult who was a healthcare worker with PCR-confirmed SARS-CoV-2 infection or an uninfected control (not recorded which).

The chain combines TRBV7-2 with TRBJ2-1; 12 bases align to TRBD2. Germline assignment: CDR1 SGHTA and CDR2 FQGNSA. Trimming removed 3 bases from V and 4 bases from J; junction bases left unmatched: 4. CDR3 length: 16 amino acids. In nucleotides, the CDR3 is TGTGCCAGCAGCTTTGCTAGCGGGGGGGTTTACAATGAGCAGTTCTTC. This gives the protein CASSFASGGVYNEQFF.

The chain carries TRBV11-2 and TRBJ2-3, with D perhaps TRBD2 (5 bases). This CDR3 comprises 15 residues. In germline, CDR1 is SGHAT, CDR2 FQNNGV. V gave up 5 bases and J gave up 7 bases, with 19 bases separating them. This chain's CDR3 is CASSPLALASNTQYF. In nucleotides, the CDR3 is TGTGCCAGCAGCCCCCTGGCCCTAGCTTCAAATACGCAGTATTTT. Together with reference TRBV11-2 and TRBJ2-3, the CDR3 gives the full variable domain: EAGVAQSPRYKIIEKRQSVAFWCNPISGHATLYWYQQILGQGPKLLIQFQNNGVVDDSQLPKDRFSAERLKGVDSTLKIQPAKLEDSAVYLCASSPLALASNTQYFGPGTRLTVL.

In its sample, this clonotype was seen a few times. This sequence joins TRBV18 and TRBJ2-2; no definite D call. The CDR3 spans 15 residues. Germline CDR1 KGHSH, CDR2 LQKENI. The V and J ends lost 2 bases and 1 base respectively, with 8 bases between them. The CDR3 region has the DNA TGTGCCAGCTCACCAAGTCAGATGAACACCGGGGAGCTGTTTTTT. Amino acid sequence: CASSPSQMNTGELFF. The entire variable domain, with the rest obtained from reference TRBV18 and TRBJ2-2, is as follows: NAGVMQNPRHLVRRRGQEARLRCSPMKGHSHVYWYRQLPEEGLKFMVYLQKENIIDESGMPKERFSAEFPKEGPSILRIQQVVRGDSAAYFCASSPSQMNTGELFFGEGSRLTVL.

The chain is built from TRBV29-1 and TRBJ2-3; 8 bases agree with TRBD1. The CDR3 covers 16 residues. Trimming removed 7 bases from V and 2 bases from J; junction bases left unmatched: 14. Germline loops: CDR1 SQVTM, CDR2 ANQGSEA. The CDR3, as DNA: TGCAGCGCCGCCGAATGGACAGGGCCCTCCACAGATACGCAGTATTTT. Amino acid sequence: CSAAEWTGPSTDTQYF.

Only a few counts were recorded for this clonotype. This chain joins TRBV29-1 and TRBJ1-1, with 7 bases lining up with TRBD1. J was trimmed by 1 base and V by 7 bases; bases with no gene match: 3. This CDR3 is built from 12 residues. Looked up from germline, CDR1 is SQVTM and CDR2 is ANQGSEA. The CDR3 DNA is TGCAGCGCGGGACAGCCGAACACTGAAGCTTTCTTT. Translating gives CSAGQPNTEAFF. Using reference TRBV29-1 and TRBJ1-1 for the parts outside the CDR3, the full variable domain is SAVISQKPSRDICQRGTSLTIQCQVDSQVTMMFWYRQQPGQSLTLIATANQGSEATYESGFVIDKFPISRPNLTFSTLTVSNMSPEDSSIYLCSAGQPNTEAFFGQGTRLTVV.

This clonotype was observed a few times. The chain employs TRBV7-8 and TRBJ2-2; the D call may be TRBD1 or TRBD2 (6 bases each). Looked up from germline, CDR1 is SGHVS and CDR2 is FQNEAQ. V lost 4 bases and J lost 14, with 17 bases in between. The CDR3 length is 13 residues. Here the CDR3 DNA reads TGTGCCAGCAGCTACCCGGGGGCACGACAACTGTTTTTT. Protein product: CASSYPGARQLFF.

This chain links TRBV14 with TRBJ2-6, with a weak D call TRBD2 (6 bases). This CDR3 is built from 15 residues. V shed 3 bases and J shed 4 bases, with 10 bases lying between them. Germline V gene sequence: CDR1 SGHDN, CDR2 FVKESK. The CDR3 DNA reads TGTGCCAGCAGCCACGGGAGTCTGGGGGCCAACGTCCTGACTTTC. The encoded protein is CASSHGSLGANVLTF.

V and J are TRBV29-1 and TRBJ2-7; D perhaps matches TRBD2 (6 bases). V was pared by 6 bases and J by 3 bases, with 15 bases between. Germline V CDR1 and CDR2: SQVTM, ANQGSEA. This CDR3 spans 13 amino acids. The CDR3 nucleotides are TGCAGCGTGGGGGGACGGCTAGTCTACGAGCAGTACTTC. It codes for CSVGGRLVYEQYF.

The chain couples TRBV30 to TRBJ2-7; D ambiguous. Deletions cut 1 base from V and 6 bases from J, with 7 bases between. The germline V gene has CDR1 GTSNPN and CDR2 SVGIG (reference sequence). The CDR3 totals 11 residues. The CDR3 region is CAWSEALEQYF. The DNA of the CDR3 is TGTGCCTGGAGTGAGGCCCTCGAGCAGTACTTC.

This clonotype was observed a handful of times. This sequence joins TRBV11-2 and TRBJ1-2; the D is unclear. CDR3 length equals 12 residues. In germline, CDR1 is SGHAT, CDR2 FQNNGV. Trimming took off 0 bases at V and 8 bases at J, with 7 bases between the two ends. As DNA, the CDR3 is TGTGCCAGCAGCTTAGATATCGGGGGCTACACCTTC. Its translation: CASSLDIGGYTF.

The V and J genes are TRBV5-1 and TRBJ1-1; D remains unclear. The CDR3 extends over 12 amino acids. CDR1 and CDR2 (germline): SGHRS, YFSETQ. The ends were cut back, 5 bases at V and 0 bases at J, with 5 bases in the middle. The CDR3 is CASRQLNTEAFF. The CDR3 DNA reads TGCGCCAGCAGACAGTTGAACACTGAAGCTTTCTTT.

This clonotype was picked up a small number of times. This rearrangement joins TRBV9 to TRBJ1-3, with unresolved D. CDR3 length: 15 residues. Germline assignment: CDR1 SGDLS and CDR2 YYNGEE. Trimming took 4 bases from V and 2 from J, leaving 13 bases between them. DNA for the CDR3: TGTGCCAGCAGCCCGGGCCTGGGCGCTGGAAACACCATATATTTT. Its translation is CASSPGLGAGNTIYF.

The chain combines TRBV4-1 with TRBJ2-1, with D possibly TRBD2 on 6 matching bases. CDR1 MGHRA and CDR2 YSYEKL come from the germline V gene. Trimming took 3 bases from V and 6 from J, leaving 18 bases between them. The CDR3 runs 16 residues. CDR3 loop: CASSQRDSSLFNEQFF. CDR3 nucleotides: TGCGCCAGCAGCCAGAGGGACTCCAGCCTGTTCAATGAGCAGTTCTTC.

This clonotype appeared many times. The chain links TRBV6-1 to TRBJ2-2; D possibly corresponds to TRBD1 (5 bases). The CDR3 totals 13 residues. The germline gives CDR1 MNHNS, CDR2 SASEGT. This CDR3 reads CACTQGRTGELFF. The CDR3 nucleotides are TGTGCATGCACCCAGGGTCGAACCGGGGAGCTGTTTTTT.

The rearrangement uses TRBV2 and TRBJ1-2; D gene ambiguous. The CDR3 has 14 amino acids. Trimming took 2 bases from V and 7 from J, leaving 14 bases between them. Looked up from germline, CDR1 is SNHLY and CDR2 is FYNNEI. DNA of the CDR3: TGTGCCAGCAGTGAAACGAGGGTTGAGAGTGGCTACACCTTC. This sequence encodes CASSETRVESGYTF.

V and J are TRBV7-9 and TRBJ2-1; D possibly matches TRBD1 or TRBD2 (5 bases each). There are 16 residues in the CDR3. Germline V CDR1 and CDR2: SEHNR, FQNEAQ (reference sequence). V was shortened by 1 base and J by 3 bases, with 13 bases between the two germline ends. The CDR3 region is CASSLGYGANYNEQFF. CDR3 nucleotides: TGTGCCAGCAGCTTAGGCTACGGGGCCAACTACAATGAGCAGTTCTTC.

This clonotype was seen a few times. CDR3 protein: CASSQLDRGSEQFF. The DNA for the CDR3 is TGTGCCAGCAGCCAACTGGACAGGGGTTCGGAGCAGTTCTTC. V gene TRBV14 combines with J gene TRBJ2-1; TRBD1 agrees at 9 bases. The ends lost 2 bases at V and 10 bases at J; junction bases unmatched: 6. The length of the CDR3 is 14 residues. The germline CDR1 and CDR2 sequences are SGHDN and FVKESK.

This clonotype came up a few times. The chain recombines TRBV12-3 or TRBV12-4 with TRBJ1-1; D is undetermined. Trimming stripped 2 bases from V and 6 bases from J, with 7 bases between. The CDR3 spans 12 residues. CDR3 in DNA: TGTGCCAGCAGTTTATCTGGGGCTGAAGCTTTCTTT. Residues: CASSLSGAEAFF.

The CDR3 DNA follows: TGTGCCTGGAGTGTATCCGATACGCGAAATACGCAGTATTTT. Its translation is CAWSVSDTRNTQYF. This chain connects TRBV30 to TRBJ2-3; no clear D. The V gene's germline CDR1 is GTSNPN and CDR2 SVGIG (reference sequence). This CDR3 has 14 residues. Trimming shortened V by 0 bases and J by 7 bases, and 14 bases separated the two germline ends.

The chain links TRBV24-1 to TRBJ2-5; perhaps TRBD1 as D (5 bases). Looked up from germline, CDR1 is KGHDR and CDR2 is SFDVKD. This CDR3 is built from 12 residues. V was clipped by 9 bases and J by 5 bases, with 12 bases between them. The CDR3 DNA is TGTGCCACCGCAGGGATCGACGAGACCCAGTACTTC. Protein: CATAGIDETQYF.

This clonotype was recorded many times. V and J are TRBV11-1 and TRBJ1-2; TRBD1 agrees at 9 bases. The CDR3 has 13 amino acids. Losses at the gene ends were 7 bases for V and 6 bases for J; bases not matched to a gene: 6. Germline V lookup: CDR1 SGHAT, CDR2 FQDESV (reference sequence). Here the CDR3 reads CASTPGTGNGYTF. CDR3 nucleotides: TGTGCCAGCACCCCAGGGACAGGGAATGGCTACACCTTC.

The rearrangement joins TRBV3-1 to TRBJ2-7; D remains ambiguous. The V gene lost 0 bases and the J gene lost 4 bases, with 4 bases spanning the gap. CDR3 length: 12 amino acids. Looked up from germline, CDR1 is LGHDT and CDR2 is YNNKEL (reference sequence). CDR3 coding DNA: TGTGCCAGCAGCCAAGATGGGTACGAGCAGTACTTC. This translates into CASSQDGYEQYF.

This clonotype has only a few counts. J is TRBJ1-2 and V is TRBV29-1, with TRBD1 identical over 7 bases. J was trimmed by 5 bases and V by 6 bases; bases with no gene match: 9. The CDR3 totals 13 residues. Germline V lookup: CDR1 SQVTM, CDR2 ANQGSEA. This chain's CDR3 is CSVLGDRRYGYTF. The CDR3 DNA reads TGCAGCGTCTTGGGGGACAGACGGTATGGCTACACCTTC.

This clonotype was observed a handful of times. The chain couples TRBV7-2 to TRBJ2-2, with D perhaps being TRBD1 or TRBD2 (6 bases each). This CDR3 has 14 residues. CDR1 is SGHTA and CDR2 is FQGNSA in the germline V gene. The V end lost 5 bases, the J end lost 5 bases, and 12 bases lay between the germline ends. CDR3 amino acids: CASSQEGGTGELFF. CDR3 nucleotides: TGTGCCAGCAGCCAGGAGGGGGGAACCGGGGAGCTGTTTTTT.